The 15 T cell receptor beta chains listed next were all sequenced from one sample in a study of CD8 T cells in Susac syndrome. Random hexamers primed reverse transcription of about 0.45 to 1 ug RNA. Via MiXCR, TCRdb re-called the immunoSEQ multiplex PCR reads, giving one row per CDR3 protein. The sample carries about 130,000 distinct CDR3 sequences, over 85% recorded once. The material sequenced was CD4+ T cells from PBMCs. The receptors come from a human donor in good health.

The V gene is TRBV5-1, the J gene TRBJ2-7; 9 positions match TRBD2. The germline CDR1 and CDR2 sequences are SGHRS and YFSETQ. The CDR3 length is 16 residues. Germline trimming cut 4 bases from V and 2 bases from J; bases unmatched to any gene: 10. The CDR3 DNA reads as TGCGCCAGCAGCGTTGACGGACTAGCGCGGGCCTACGAGCAGTACTTC. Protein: CASSVDGLARAYEQYF.

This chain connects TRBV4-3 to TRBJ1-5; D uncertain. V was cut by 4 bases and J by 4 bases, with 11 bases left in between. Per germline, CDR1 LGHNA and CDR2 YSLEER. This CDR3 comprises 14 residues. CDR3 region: CASSREWGNQPQHF. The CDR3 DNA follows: TGCGCCAGCAGCCGTGAATGGGGAAATCAGCCCCAGCATTTT.

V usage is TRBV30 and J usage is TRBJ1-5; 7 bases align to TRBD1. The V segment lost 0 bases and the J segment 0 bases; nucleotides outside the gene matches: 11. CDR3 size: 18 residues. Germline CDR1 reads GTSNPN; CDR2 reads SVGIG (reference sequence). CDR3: CAWSVWTGRGHSNQPQHF. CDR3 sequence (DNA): TGTGCCTGGAGTGTCTGGACAGGTAGGGGCCATAGCAATCAGCCCCAGCATTTT.

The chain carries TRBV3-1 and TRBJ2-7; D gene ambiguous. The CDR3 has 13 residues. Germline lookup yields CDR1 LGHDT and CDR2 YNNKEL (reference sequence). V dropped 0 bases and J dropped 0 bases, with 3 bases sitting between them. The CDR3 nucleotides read TGTGCCAGCAGCCAAGACAACTCCTACGAGCAGTACTTC. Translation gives CASSQDNSYEQYF.

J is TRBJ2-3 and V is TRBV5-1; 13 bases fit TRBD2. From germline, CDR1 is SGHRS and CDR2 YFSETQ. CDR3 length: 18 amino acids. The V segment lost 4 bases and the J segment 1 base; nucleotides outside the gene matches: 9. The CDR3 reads CASSLRGLAGYGTDTQYF. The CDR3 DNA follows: TGCGCCAGCAGCCTGCGGGGACTAGCGGGATACGGCACAGATACGCAGTATTTT.

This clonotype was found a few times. The CDR3 reads CAWSTGGSSYEQYF. Here the CDR3 DNA reads TGTGCCTGGAGTACGGGAGGTAGCTCCTACGAGCAGTACTTC. This rearrangement joins TRBV30 to TRBJ2-7; 7 bases are a match to TRBD2. The CDR3 sequence is 14 residues long. The germline V gene has CDR1 GTSNPN and CDR2 SVGIG (reference sequence). V was clipped by 2 bases and J by 0 bases; unmatched bases: 4.

This chain's CDR3 is CASSRQGTGGYTF. The CDR3 DNA is TGTGCCAGCAGCCGACAGGGGACGGGTGGCTACACCTTC. The V call is TRBV12-3 or TRBV12-4, the J call TRBJ1-2, with 8 nucleotides matching TRBD1. V was clipped by 6 bases and J by 7 bases; unmatched bases: 7. The CDR3 totals 13 residues.

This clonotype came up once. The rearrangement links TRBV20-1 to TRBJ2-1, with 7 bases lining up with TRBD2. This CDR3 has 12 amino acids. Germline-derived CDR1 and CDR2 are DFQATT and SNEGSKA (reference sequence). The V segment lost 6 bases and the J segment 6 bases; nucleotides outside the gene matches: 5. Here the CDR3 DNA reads TGCAGTGCAACCACTAGCGTCAATGAGCAGTTCTTC. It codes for CSATTSVNEQFF.

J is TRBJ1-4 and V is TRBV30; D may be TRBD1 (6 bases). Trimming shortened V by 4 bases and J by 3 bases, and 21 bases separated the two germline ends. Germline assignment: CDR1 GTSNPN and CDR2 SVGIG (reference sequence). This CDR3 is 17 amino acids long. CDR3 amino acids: CAWNPGGGSLANEKLFF. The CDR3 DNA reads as TGTGCCTGGAACCCGGGGGGGGGCAGTTTGGCTAATGAAAAACTGTTTTTT.

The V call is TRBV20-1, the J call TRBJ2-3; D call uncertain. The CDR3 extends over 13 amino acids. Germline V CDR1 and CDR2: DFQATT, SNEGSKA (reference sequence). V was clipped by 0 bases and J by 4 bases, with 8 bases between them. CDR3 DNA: TGCAGTGCTAGAGATCCAGCGTCAGATACGCAGTATTTT. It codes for CSARDPASDTQYF.

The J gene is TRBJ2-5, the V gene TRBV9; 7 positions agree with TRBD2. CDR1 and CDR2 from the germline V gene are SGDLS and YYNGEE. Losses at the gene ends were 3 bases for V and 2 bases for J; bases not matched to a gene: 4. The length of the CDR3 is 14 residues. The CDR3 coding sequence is TGTGCCAGCAGCGCTAGCGGATCTCAAGAGACCCAGTACTTC. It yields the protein CASSASGSQETQYF. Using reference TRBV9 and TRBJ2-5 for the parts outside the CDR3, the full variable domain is DSGVTQTPKHLITATGQRVTLRCSPRSGDLSVYWYQQSLDQGLQFLIQYYNGEERAKGNILERFSAQQFPDLHSELNLSSLELGDSALYFCASSASGSQETQYFGPGTRLLVL.

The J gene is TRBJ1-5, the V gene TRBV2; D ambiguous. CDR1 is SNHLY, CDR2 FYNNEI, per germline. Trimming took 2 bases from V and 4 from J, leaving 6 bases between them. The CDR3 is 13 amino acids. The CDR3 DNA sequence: TGTGCCAGCAGTGAAATTGGTAATCAGCCCCAGCATTTT. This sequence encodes CASSEIGNQPQHF.

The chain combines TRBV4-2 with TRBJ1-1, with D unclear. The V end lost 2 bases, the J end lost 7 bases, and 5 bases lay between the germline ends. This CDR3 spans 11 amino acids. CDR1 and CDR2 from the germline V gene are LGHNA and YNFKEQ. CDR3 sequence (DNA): TGTGCCAGCAGCCAACTGGGTGAAGCTTTCTTT. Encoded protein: CASSQLGEAFF.

CDR3 nucleotides: TGCAGTGCTTCGCCCTCGTTCGAGGTCGGGGAGCTGTTTTTT. Encoded protein: CSASPSFEVGELFF. The V and J genes are TRBV20-1 and TRBJ2-2; D remains ambiguous. CDR1 and CDR2 from the germline V gene are DFQATT and SNEGSKA (reference sequence). The CDR3 loop spans 14 amino acids. The V gene lost 5 bases and the J gene lost 7 bases, with 17 bases spanning the gap.

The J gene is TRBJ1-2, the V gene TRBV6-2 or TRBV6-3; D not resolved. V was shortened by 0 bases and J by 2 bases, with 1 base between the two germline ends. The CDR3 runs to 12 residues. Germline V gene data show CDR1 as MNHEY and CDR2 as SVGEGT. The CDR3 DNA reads TGTGCCAGCAGTTACTCGAACTATGGCTACACCTTC. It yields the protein CASSYSNYGYTF.